This record concerns one TCR beta chain sequence. Its matching antigen is unknown. The data were produced by immunoSEQ multiplex PCR, yet TCRdb's version contains in-frame clones alone and is incomplete. The sample yields some 73,000 clones, roughly 74% seen once. With ipilimumab providing CTLA-4 blockade, focal radiation was administered to patients who had chemo-refractory metastatic non-small-cell lung cancer. In germline, CDR1 is SGDLS, CDR2 YYNGEE. The CDR3 contains 17 residues. The V and J ends lost 1 base and 7 bases, in that order; junction bases with no gene match: 6. This sample stems from a study of radiotherapy plus CTLA-4 blockade in lung cancer. Study-wide context: Disease control reached under 35%, with objective responses in roughly 19%.

Whole-study results and caveats: After radiotherapy and ipilimumab, tumor-derived clones expanded in peripheral blood. Early clone dynamics of blood T cells, plus interferon-beta, reportedly predicted response best.

Sequencing used peripheral blood, obtained from a patient treated with radiotherapy plus ipilimumab. The genes are TRBV9 and TRBJ2-3; 16 positions agree with TRBD2. The clonotype originates from a human donor with non-small cell lung cancer whose response to radiotherapy plus ipilimumab could not be evaluated. CDR3 loop: CASSVWGTSGGANTQYF. DNA of the CDR3: TGTGCCAGCAGCGTATGGGGGACTAGCGGGGGGGCTAATACGCAGTATTTT.